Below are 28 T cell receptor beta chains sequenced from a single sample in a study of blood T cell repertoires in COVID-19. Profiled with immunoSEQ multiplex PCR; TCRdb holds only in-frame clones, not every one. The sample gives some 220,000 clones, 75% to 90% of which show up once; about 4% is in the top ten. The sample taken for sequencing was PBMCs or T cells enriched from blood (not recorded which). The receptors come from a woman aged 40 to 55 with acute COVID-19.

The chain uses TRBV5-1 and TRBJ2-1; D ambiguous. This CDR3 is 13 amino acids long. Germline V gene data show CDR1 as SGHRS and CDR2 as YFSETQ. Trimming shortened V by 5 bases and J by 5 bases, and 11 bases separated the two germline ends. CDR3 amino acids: CASSPDGDNEQFF. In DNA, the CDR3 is TGCGCCAGCAGTCCCGACGGAGACAATGAGCAGTTCTTC.

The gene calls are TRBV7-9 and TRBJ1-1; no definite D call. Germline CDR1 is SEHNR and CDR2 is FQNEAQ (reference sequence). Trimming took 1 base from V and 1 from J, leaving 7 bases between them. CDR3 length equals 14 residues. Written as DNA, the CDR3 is TGTGCCAGCAGCTTAGGCGCCAAGAACACTGAAGCTTTCTTT. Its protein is CASSLGAKNTEAFF.

CDR3 amino acids: CSVPGQGAMSYNEQFF. The CDR3 nucleotides are TGCAGCGTTCCGGGACAGGGGGCAATGTCCTACAATGAGCAGTTCTTC. This sequence joins TRBV29-1 and TRBJ2-1, with 12 bases lining up with TRBD1. This CDR3 contains 16 residues. J was trimmed by 1 base and V by 5 bases; bases with no gene match: 6. Germline CDR1 SQVTM, CDR2 ANQGSEA.

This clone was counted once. The CDR3 protein is CASSLYGGENTEAFF. CDR3 bases: TGTGCCAGCAGCCTATACGGGGGGGAGAACACTGAAGCTTTCTTT. V is TRBV7-8 and J is TRBJ1-1, with D possibly being TRBD1 (5 bases). Germline V gene sequence: CDR1 SGHVS, CDR2 FQNEAQ. The CDR3 spans 15 residues. V was cut by 5 bases and J by 1 base, with 14 bases left in between. Drawing the rest from reference TRBV7-8 and TRBJ1-1, the complete variable domain is GAGVSQSPRYKVAKRGQDVALRCDPISGHVSLFWYQQALGQGPEFLTYFQNEAQLDKSGLPSDRFFAERPEGSVSTLKIQRTQQEDSAVYLCASSLYGGENTEAFFGQGTRLTVV.

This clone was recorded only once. Here the CDR3 DNA reads TGTGCCAGCAGTGATCCTAGCGGGCCTACCTCCTACGAGCAGTACGTC. Protein sequence: CASSDPSGPTSYEQYV. The rearrangement uses TRBV2 and TRBJ2-7, with TRBD2 identical over 8 bases. CDR3 length: 16 residues. J lost 0 bases, V lost 3 bases, and 7 bases had no gene match. Germline assignment: CDR1 SNHLY and CDR2 FYNNEI.

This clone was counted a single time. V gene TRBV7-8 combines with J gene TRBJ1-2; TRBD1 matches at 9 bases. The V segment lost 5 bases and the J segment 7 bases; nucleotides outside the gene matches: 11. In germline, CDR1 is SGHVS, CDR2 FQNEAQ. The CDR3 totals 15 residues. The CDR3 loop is CASSGQGKIGGGYTF. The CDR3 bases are TGTGCCAGCAGCGGACAGGGGAAAATCGGAGGTGGCTACACCTTC.

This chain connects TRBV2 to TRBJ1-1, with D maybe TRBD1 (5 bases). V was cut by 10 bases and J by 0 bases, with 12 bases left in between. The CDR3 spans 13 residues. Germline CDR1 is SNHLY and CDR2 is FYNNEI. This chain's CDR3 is CATEGDLNTEAFF. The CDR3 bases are TGTGCCACCGAAGGGGATCTGAACACTGAAGCTTTCTTT.

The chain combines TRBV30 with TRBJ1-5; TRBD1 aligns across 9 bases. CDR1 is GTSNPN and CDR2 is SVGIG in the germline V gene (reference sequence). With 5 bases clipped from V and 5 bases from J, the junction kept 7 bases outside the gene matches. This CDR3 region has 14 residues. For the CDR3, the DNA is TGTGCCTGGGACAACAGGGGGCTAGATCAGCCCCAGCATTTT. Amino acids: CAWDNRGLDQPQHF. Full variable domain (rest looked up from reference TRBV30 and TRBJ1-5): SQTIHQWPATLVQPVGSPLSLECTVEGTSNPNLYWYRQAAGRGLQLLFYSVGIGQISSEVPQNLSASRPQDRQFILSSKKLLLSDSGFYLCAWDNRGLDQPQHFGDGTRLSIL.

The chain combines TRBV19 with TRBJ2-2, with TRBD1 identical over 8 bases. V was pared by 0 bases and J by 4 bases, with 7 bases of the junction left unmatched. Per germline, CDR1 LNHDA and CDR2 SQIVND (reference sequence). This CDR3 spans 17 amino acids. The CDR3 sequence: CASSIDRDRRPTGELFF. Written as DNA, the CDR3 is TGTGCCAGTAGTATAGACCGGGACAGGCGACCCACCGGGGAGCTGTTTTTT.

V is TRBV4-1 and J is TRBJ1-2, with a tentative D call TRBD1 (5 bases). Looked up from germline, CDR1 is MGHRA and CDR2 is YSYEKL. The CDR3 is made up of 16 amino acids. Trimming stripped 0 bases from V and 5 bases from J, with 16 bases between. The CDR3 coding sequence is TGCGCCAGCAGCCAAGACCGGGGGGGGTTATGGTATGGCTACACCTTC. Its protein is CASSQDRGGLWYGYTF.

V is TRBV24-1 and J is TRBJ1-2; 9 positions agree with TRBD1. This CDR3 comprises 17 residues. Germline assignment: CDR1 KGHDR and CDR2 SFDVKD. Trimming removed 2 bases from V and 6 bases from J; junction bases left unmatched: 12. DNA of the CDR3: TGTGCCACCAGTGATTCTTATCGCCGGGACAGGGATCATGGCTACACCTTC. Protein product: CATSDSYRRDRDHGYTF.

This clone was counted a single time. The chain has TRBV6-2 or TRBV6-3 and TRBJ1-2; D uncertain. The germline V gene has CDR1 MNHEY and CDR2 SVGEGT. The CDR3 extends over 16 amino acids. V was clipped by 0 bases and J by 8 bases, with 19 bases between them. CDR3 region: CASSYSTQYSEGGYTF. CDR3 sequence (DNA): TGTGCCAGCAGTTACTCGACGCAATACTCAGAGGGAGGCTACACCTTC.

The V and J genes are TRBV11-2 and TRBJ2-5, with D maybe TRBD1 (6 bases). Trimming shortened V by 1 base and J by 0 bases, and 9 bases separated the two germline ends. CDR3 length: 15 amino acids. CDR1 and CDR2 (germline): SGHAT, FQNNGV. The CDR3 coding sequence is TGTGCCAGCAGCTTAGGGACAGTAAACCAAGAGACCCAGTACTTC. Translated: CASSLGTVNQETQYF.

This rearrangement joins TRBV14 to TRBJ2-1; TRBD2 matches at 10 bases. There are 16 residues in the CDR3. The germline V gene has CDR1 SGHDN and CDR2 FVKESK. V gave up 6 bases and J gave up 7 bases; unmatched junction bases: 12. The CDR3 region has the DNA TGTGCCAGCAGTGATAGCGGGGGGCTTCCACGTAATGAGCAGTTCTTC. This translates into CASSDSGGLPRNEQFF.

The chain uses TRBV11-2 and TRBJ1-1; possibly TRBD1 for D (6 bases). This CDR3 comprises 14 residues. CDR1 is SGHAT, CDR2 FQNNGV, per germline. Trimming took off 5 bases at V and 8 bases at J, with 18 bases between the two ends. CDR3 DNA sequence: TGTGCCAGCAGCCTGGGACAATTAAATGAAGAAGCTTTCTTT. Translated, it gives CASSLGQLNEEAFF. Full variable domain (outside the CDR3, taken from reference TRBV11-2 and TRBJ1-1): EAGVAQSPRYKIIEKRQSVAFWCNPISGHATLYWYQQILGQGPKLLIQFQNNGVVDDSQLPKDRFSAERLKGVDSTLKIQPAKLEDSAVYLCASSLGQLNEEAFFGQGTRLTVV.

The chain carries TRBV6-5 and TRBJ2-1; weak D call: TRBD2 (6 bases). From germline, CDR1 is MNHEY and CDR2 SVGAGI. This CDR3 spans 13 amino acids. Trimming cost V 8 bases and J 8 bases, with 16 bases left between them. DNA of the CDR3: TGTGCCAGCGGGTCTTGGGGGGAGGATGAGCAGTTCTTC. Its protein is CASGSWGEDEQFF.

This chain's CDR3 is CASSIIAQWAGQPNNEQFF. The CDR3 DNA is TGTGCCAGTAGTATTATTGCCCAATGGGCGGGGCAGCCTAACAATGAGCAGTTCTTC. The genes are TRBV19 and TRBJ2-1; D is perhaps TRBD2 (6 bases). This CDR3 has 19 amino acids. Germline CDR1 is LNHDA and CDR2 is SQIVND (reference sequence). The V end lost 3 bases, the J end lost 5 bases, and 26 bases lay between the germline ends.

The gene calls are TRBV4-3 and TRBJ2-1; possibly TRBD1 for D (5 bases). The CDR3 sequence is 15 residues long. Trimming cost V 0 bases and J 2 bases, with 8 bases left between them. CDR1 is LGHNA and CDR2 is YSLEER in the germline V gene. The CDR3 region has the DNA TGCGCCAGCAGCCAAGAAGCAGGGACCTACAATGAGCAGTTCTTC. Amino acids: CASSQEAGTYNEQFF.

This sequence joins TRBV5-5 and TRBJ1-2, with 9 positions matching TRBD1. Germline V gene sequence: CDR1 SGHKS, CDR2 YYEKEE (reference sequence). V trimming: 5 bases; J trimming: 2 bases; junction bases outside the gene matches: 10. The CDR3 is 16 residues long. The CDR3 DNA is TGTGCCAGCAGACCCCGGACAGGGGCCGAAAACTATGGCTACACCTTC. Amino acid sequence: CASRPRTGAENYGYTF.

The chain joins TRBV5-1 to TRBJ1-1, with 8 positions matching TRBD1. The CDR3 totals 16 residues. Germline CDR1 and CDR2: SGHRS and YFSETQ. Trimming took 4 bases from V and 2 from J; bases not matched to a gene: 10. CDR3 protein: CASSRRTGMTNTEAFF. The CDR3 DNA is TGCGCCAGCAGCAGGAGGACAGGGATGACCAACACTGAAGCTTTCTTT.

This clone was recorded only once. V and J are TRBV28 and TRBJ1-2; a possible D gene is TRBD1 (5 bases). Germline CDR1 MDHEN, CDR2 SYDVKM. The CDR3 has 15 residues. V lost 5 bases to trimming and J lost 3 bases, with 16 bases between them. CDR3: CASSPAVGRDYGYTF. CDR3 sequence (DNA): TGTGCCAGCAGTCCGGCCGTAGGCAGGGACTATGGCTACACCTTC.

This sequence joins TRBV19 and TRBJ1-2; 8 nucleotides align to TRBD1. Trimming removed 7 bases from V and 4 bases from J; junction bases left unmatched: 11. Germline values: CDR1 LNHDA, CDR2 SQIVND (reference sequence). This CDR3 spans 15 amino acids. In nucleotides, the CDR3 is TGTGCCAGTATCCATCTGACCGGACAGGGCTATGGCTACACCTTC. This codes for CASIHLTGQGYGYTF.

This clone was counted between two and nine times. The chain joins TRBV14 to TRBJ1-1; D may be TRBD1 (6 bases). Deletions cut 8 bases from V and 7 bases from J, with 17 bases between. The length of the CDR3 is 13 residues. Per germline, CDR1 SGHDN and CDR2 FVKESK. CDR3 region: CASRGRGFGEAFF. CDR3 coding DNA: TGTGCCAGCCGGGGCAGGGGATTTGGTGAAGCTTTCTTT.

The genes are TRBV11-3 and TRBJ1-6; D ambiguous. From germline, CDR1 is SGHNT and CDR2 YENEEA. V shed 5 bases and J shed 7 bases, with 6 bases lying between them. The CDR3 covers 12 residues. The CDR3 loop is CASSAGNSPLHF. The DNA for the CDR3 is TGTGCCAGCAGCGCGGGGAATTCACCCCTCCACTTT. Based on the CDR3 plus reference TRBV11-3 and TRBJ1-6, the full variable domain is EAGVVQSPRYKIIEKKQPVAFWCNPISGHNTLYWYLQNLGQGPELLIRYENEEAVDDSQLPKDRFSAERLKGVDSTLKIQPAELGDSAVYLCASSAGNSPLHFGNGTRLTVT.

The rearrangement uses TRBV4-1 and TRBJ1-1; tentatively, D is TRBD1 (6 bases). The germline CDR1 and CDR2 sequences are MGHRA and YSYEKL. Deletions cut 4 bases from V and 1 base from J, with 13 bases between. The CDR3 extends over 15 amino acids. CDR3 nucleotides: TGCGCCAGCAGCCGAGAAGACAGGAAGAACACTGAAGCTTTCTTT. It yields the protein CASSREDRKNTEAFF.

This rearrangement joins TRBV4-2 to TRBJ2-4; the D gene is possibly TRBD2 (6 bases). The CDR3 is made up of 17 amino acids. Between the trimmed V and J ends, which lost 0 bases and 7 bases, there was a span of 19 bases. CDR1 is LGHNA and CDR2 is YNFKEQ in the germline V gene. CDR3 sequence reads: CASSQDGGGGASNIQYF. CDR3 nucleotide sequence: TGTGCCAGCAGCCAAGACGGGGGAGGCGGGGCGTCCAACATTCAGTACTTC.

CDR3 in DNA: TGTGCCAGCAGCTTGGGGCGGGACCTGACTGTCAATGAGCAGTTCTTC. It codes for CASSLGRDLTVNEQFF. The chain carries TRBV5-8 and TRBJ2-1; tentatively, D is TRBD2 (6 bases). CDR1 is SGHTS and CDR2 is YDEGEE in the germline V gene. The germline V and J ends were trimmed by 0 bases and 6 bases, with 16 bases remaining between them. CDR3 size: 16 residues.

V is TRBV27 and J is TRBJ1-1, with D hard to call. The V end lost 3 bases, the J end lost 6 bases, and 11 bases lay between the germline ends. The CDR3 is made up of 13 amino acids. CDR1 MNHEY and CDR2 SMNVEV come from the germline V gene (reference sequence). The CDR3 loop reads CASSLTGRPEAFF. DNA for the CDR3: TGTGCCAGCAGTTTGACCGGGAGACCTGAAGCTTTCTTT.